This T cell receptor beta chain is drawn from a study of T cells after yellow fever vaccination. Whole-study findings and limits: Just a small share of clonotypes turned up in the CD4 compartment as well as the CD8 compartment.

This clonotype was counted many times. Antigen unknown. Germline V gives CDR1 LGHNA, CDR2 YSLEER. The CDR3 has 14 residues. Trimming cost V 3 bases and J 4 bases, with 12 bases left between them. TCRdb fed the 5' RACE reads into MiXCR, producing one record per CDR3 protein. The data contain about 310,000 distinct CDR3 sequences, around 3.6% of them singletons. The sequence came from a man between 18 and 35 years old who received the YFV17D yellow fever vaccine. This rearrangement joins TRBV4-3 to TRBJ2-5; D may be TRBD2 (6 bases). The specimen was PBMCs, collected on the day of the yellow fever booster vaccination. The CDR3: CASSHGGISETQYF. The CDR3 region has the DNA TGCGCCAGCAGCCACGGCGGGATATCAGAGACCCAGTACTTC.